This T cell receptor beta chain was recovered during a study of sequential checkpoint blockade in melanoma. Regarding treatment: randomized to nivolumab then ipilimumab (arm A) or the reverse (arm B). Clones were read by immunoSEQ multiplex PCR, and TCRdb kept only the in-frame ones, dropping some. Among about 2,300 clones listed, about a fifth were seen once. The germline V and J ends were trimmed by 5 bases and 7 bases, with 17 bases remaining between them. The V gene's germline CDR1 is MGHDK and CDR2 SYGVNS. CDR3 size: 14 residues. This sample comprised tumor tissue (inferred from file names), obtained from a patient given nivolumab and ipilimumab in sequence. This clonotype originated in a human donor with melanoma. This chain connects TRBV25-1 to TRBJ1-1; a weak D match, TRBD1 (5 bases). CDR3 DNA: TGTGCCAGCAGTAAACTAGGGGTTTACGATGAAGCTTTCTTT. Translation gives CASSKLGVYDEAFF.